This entry lists 25 T cell receptor beta chains sequenced from one sample in a study of radiotherapy plus CTLA-4 blockade in lung cancer. Clones were sequenced by immunoSEQ multiplex PCR, and TCRdb holds only the in-frame ones, with some missing. The repertoire holds about 48,000 clones, with 75% to 90% as singletons. The sequencing here drew on peripheral blood, taken from a patient treated with radiotherapy plus ipilimumab. Receptor source: a human donor with non-small cell lung cancer that progressed on radiotherapy plus ipilimumab. Some clones in this sample may be carry-over from other donors' samples.

The CDR3 spells CASRGLAGNTGELFF. The CDR3 DNA reads TGTGCCAGCAGGGGGCTAGCGGGCAACACCGGGGAGCTGTTTTTT. V is TRBV11-2 and J is TRBJ2-2, with 8 bases fitting TRBD2. Germline CDR1 reads SGHAT; CDR2 reads FQNNGV. The V gene end was trimmed by 6 bases and the J gene end by 2 bases; junction bases not matched to a gene: 5. This CDR3 is built from 15 residues.

The chain couples TRBV11-2 to TRBJ1-1, with 9 bases identical to TRBD1. J gave up 5 bases and V 4 bases, and 8 bases lay outside the gene matches. This CDR3 is 15 amino acids long. In germline, CDR1 is SGHAT, CDR2 FQNNGV. The CDR3 loop reads CASSSGQGRGTEAFF. CDR3 sequence (DNA): TGTGCCAGCAGCTCGGGACAGGGTAGGGGGACTGAAGCTTTCTTT.

V gene TRBV5-3 combines with J gene TRBJ2-2, with TRBD1 matching 9 bases. TRBV5-3 is flagged as an ORF with uncertain function. This CDR3 contains 16 residues. Trimming removed 6 bases from V and 5 bases from J; junction bases left unmatched: 11. CDR3 sequence: CARIRTDRGRTGELFF. CDR3 in DNA: TGTGCCAGAATTCGAACGGACAGGGGAAGGACCGGGGAGCTGTTTTTT.

The V call is TRBV19, the J call TRBJ2-7; maybe TRBD2 (5 bases). The CDR3 has 16 amino acids. CDR1 is LNHDA, CDR2 SQIVND, per germline (reference sequence). Trimming stripped 1 base from V and 2 bases from J, with 15 bases between. The CDR3 here is CASSIGQIWEPYEQYF. CDR3 DNA sequence: TGTGCCAGTAGTATAGGGCAGATATGGGAGCCCTACGAGCAGTACTTC. Full variable domain (rest looked up from reference TRBV19 and TRBJ2-7): DGGITQSPKYLFRKEGQNVTLSCEQNLNHDAMYWYRQDPGQGLRLIYYSQIVNDFQKGDIAEGYSVSREKKESFPLTVTSAQKNPTAFYLCASSIGQIWEPYEQYFGPGTRLTVT.

The chain has TRBV6-4 and TRBJ1-5; perhaps TRBD1 as D (5 bases). This CDR3 comprises 15 residues. Trimming pared 6 bases from V and 0 bases from J, leaving 12 bases between. Germline V gene lookup returns CDR1 MRHNA and CDR2 SNTAGT. The CDR3 loop is CASSQTVDSNQPQHF. CDR3 in DNA: TGTGCCAGCAGCCAGACAGTCGATAGCAATCAGCCCCAGCATTTT.

The V and J genes are TRBV15 and TRBJ2-7; 7 nucleotides agree with TRBD2. Per the germline V gene, CDR1 is LNHNV and CDR2 is YYDKDF (reference sequence). The CDR3 has 14 residues. Trimming cost V 4 bases and J 0 bases; bases outside gene matches: 3. CDR3 sequence reads: CATSTGGASYEQYF. CDR3 DNA: TGTGCCACCAGCACGGGAGGTGCCTCCTACGAGCAGTACTTC.

The chain has TRBV18 and TRBJ1-2, with D possibly being TRBD1 (6 bases). The germline CDR1 and CDR2 sequences are KGHSH and LQKENI. Trimming stripped 3 bases from V and 2 bases from J, with 13 bases between. This CDR3 comprises 15 residues. CDR3 sequence: CASSPGQEFNYGYTF. The CDR3 DNA reads TGTGCCAGCTCACCGGGACAAGAATTCAACTATGGCTACACCTTC.

The chain uses TRBV19 and TRBJ2-7; D gene unclear. The ends were cut back, 1 base at V and 1 base at J, with 8 bases in the middle. The CDR3 consists of 14 residues. The germline CDR1 and CDR2 sequences are LNHDA and SQIVND (reference sequence). The CDR3 spells CASSIGDGSYEQYF. The CDR3 coding sequence is TGTGCCAGTAGTATAGGTGACGGGTCCTACGAGCAGTACTTC. Together with reference TRBV19 and TRBJ2-7, the CDR3 gives the full variable domain: DGGITQSPKYLFRKEGQNVTLSCEQNLNHDAMYWYRQDPGQGLRLIYYSQIVNDFQKGDIAEGYSVSREKKESFPLTVTSAQKNPTAFYLCASSIGDGSYEQYFGPGTRLTVT.

The chain uses TRBV11-2 and TRBJ1-5; D might be TRBD1 (6 bases). The CDR3 totals 15 residues. CDR1 and CDR2 from the germline V gene are SGHAT and FQNNGV. V shed 4 bases and J shed 4 bases, with 14 bases lying between them. The CDR3 region is CASSSQTGQNQPQHF. The CDR3, as DNA: TGTGCCAGCAGCTCCCAAACAGGACAGAATCAGCCCCAGCATTTT.

The CDR3 region is CASSLVEGVPSYNEQFF. The CDR3 DNA reads as TGTGCCAGCAGCTTAGTCGAGGGGGTACCCTCCTACAATGAGCAGTTCTTC. The chain carries TRBV7-2 and TRBJ2-1; D perhaps matches TRBD1 (6 bases). V lost 1 base, J lost 0 bases, and 13 bases lay in between. The CDR3 extends over 17 amino acids. Germline assignment: CDR1 SGHTA and CDR2 FQGNSA.

The V and J genes are TRBV6-1 and TRBJ2-7; no reliable D call. Germline V lookup: CDR1 MNHNS, CDR2 SASEGT. The length of the CDR3 is 12 residues. V was cut by 6 bases and J by 2 bases, with 8 bases left in between. CDR3 bases: TGTGCCAGCAGCCGAGAGACCTACGAGCAGTACTTC. This encodes CASSRETYEQYF.

The chain has TRBV14 and TRBJ2-1, with D maybe TRBD1 (7 bases). V was pared by 4 bases and J by 2 bases, with 18 bases between. This CDR3 spans 17 amino acids. Germline loops: CDR1 SGHDN, CDR2 FVKESK. This CDR3 is CASSLTLPGGTYNEQFF. The CDR3 DNA is TGTGCCAGCAGCCTAACGCTCCCAGGGGGGACCTACAATGAGCAGTTCTTC. The full variable domain, rest sourced from reference TRBV14 and TRBJ2-1, is EAGVTQFPSHSVIEKGQTVTLRCDPISGHDNLYWYRRVMGKEIKFLLHFVKESKQDESGMPNNRFLAERTGGTYSTLKVQPAELEDSGVYFCASSLTLPGGTYNEQFFGPGTRLTVL.

The chain recombines TRBV29-1 with TRBJ1-2; tentatively, D is TRBD1 (6 bases). The CDR3 sequence is 13 residues long. V gave up 6 bases and J gave up 8 bases, with 19 bases separating them. Per the germline V gene, CDR1 is SQVTM and CDR2 is ANQGSEA. CDR3 sequence reads: CSVRGQGWYGYTF. The CDR3 nucleotides are TGCAGCGTCAGGGGTCAGGGGTGGTACGGCTACACCTTC.

The chain combines TRBV14 with TRBJ1-1; 12 bases map to TRBD1. There are 15 residues in the CDR3. The germline V gene has CDR1 SGHDN and CDR2 FVKESK. Trimming took 6 bases from V and 9 from J; bases not matched to a gene: 11. The CDR3 is CASSYTPGQGAQAFF. The CDR3 coding sequence is TGTGCCAGCAGTTACACCCCGGGACAGGGGGCACAAGCTTTCTTT.

The chain links TRBV5-6 to TRBJ1-1; 7 nucleotides agree with TRBD1. Germline CDR1 SGHDT, CDR2 YYEEEE. Trimming removed 4 bases from V and 3 bases from J; junction bases left unmatched: 3. CDR3 length equals 13 residues. CDR3 sequence: CASSGTGDTEAFF. CDR3 coding DNA: TGTGCCAGCAGCGGAACAGGGGACACTGAAGCTTTCTTT.

The J gene is TRBJ1-5, the V gene TRBV19; D is unclear. The germline V and J ends were trimmed by 9 bases and 4 bases, with 10 bases remaining between them. The CDR3 has 12 amino acids. From germline, CDR1 is LNHDA and CDR2 SQIVND (reference sequence). The CDR3 reads CASQERNQPQHF. The CDR3 nucleotides are TGTGCCAGCCAGGAAAGGAATCAGCCCCAGCATTTT. Supplemented by reference TRBV19 and TRBJ1-5, the full variable domain reads DGGITQSPKYLFRKEGQNVTLSCEQNLNHDAMYWYRQDPGQGLRLIYYSQIVNDFQKGDIAEGYSVSREKKESFPLTVTSAQKNPTAFYLCASQERNQPQHFGDGTRLSIL.

The J gene is TRBJ2-1, the V gene TRBV5-1; TRBD2 aligns across 8 bases. The CDR3 is 13 amino acids. With V trimmed by 9 bases and J by 4 bases, 6 bases remained unmatched. Looked up from germline, CDR1 is SGHRS and CDR2 is YFSETQ. CDR3 coding DNA: TGCGCCACGAGACTAGCGACTTACAATGAGCAGTTCTTC. Encoded protein: CATRLATYNEQFF.

The J gene is TRBJ2-2, the V gene TRBV6-6; possible D gene TRBD1, 5 bases. The CDR3 totals 14 residues. V was pared by 7 bases and J by 2 bases, with 11 bases between. Germline CDR1 MNHNY, CDR2 SVGAGI (reference sequence). Here the CDR3 DNA reads TGTGCCAGCATTAGGGGCATAAACACCGGGGAGCTGTTTTTT. Its translation: CASIRGINTGELFF.

This chain connects TRBV19 to TRBJ2-1, with TRBD1 identical over 9 bases. The CDR3 length is 16 residues. The J segment lost 4 bases and the V segment lost 0 bases, leaving 4 bases of the junction unmatched. Looked up from germline, CDR1 is LNHDA and CDR2 is SQIVND (reference sequence). The CDR3 here is CASSIEGQGAYNEQFF. As DNA, the CDR3 is TGTGCCAGTAGTATAGAGGGACAGGGTGCTTACAATGAGCAGTTCTTC.

This clone was observed once. The CDR3 region is CASSHPKSRDRSNQPQHF. DNA of the CDR3: TGCGCCAGCAGCCACCCAAAATCCCGGGACAGAAGCAATCAGCCCCAGCATTTT. This chain uses TRBV4-1 with TRBJ1-5, with 7 bases aligning to TRBD1. Germline V CDR1 and CDR2: MGHRA, YSYEKL. Trimming cost V 3 bases and J 1 base; bases outside gene matches: 12. The CDR3 sequence is 18 residues long.

The rearrangement uses TRBV15 and TRBJ1-5; D possibly corresponds to TRBD1 (6 bases). The V end lost 2 bases, the J end lost 5 bases, and 13 bases lay between the germline ends. In germline, CDR1 is LNHNV, CDR2 YYDKDF (reference sequence). This CDR3 contains 15 residues. The CDR3 protein is CATSRQGRVDQPQHF. For the CDR3, the DNA is TGTGCCACCAGCAGACAGGGGAGGGTTGATCAGCCCCAGCATTTT.

This clone is a singleton in its sample. The chain employs TRBV5-1 and TRBJ2-5; TRBD2 matches at 7 bases. The DNA end is more similar to TRBJ2-7, so the J call may be wrong. Germline V gives CDR1 SGHRS, CDR2 YFSETQ. The CDR3 is made up of 16 amino acids. CDR3 sequence reads: CASSWGTSESSYEQYF. The CDR3 coding sequence is TGCGCCAGCAGCTGGGGAACTAGCGAAAGCTCCTACGAGCAGTACTTC.

This clone was recorded once. The chain combines TRBV5-6 with TRBJ2-7; the D gene is possibly TRBD2 (6 bases). This CDR3 is 15 amino acids long. The germline gives CDR1 SGHDT, CDR2 YYEEEE. Between the trimmed V and J ends, which lost 4 bases and 2 bases, there was a span of 16 bases. The DNA for the CDR3 is TGTGCCAGCAGCCGTCGGGGGAGGACCACCTACGAGCAGTACTTC. Translated: CASSRRGRTTYEQYF.

CDR3 DNA sequence: TGTGCCAGCAACCACAGGGACGGCTACACCTTC. Its protein product is CASNHRDGYTF. The chain employs TRBV6-1 and TRBJ1-2, with TRBD1 as a possible D gene (6 bases). Between the trimmed V and J ends, which lost 7 bases and 8 bases, there was a span of 11 bases. The CDR3 loop spans 11 amino acids. Germline values: CDR1 MNHNS, CDR2 SASEGT.

The chain has TRBV5-1 and TRBJ1-4; 8 bases map to TRBD1. V shed 2 bases and J 0 bases; nucleotides not matched to a gene: 9. The germline V gene encodes CDR1 SGHRS and CDR2 YFSETQ. This CDR3 contains 18 residues. The chain's CDR3 is CASSFDGGTGSTNEKLFF. The CDR3 region has the DNA TGCGCCAGCAGCTTCGATGGGGGGACAGGTTCAACTAATGAAAAACTGTTTTTT.